These 29 T cell receptor beta chains share one sample of origin, sequenced in a study of cytotoxic CD8 clonotypes in ibrutinib-treated CLL. The data were produced by immunoSEQ multiplex PCR, yet TCRdb's version contains in-frame clones alone and is incomplete. Of about 20,000 clones in the sample, 70% to 85% were seen once. Sequenced here: PBMCs, sampled before ibrutinib treatment. All receptors derive from a human donor with chronic lymphocytic leukemia.

The J gene is TRBJ1-1, the V gene TRBV7-6; D is undetermined. The germline gives CDR1 SGHVS, CDR2 FNYEAQ. This CDR3 is 14 amino acids long. Trimming cost V 1 base and J 3 bases, with 9 bases left between them. The CDR3 nucleotides are TGTGCCAGCAGCTTAGGATCCGGGGACACTGAAGCTTTCTTT. It codes for CASSLGSGDTEAFF.

The chain has TRBV7-9 and TRBJ2-5; 8 bases fit TRBD2. CDR1 SEHNR and CDR2 FQNEAQ come from the germline V gene (reference sequence). CDR3 length: 14 amino acids. V lost 5 bases, J lost 2 bases, and 4 bases stayed unmatched. CDR3 DNA sequence: TGTGCCAGCAGCCCCAGCGGGAGACAAGAGACCCAGTACTTC. Its translation: CASSPSGRQETQYF. Using reference TRBV7-9 and TRBJ2-5 for the parts outside the CDR3, the full variable domain is DTGVSQNPRHKITKRGQNVTFRCDPISEHNRLYWYRQTLGQGPEFLTYFQNEAQLEKSRLLSDRFSAERPKGSFSTLEIQRTEQGDSAMYLCASSPSGRQETQYFGPGTRLLVL.

This chain connects TRBV27 to TRBJ2-7; 7 bases are a match to TRBD2. CDR1 is MNHEY, CDR2 SMNVEV, per germline (reference sequence). Trimming took 6 bases from V and 1 from J; bases not matched to a gene: 9. The CDR3 is 15 amino acids. CDR3 DNA: TGTGCCAGCAGGGGACTTACGGGAGGATCCTACGAGCAGTACTTC. Its translation: CASRGLTGGSYEQYF.

The chain is built from TRBV13 and TRBJ2-2; 7 bases match TRBD2. Germline V gene lookup returns CDR1 PRHDT and CDR2 FYEKMQ (reference sequence). The CDR3 is made up of 15 amino acids. V lost 2 bases, J lost 7 bases, and 7 bases stayed unmatched. This CDR3 is CASSLRGRVDGELFF. CDR3 in DNA: TGTGCCAGCAGCTTACGAGGGAGGGTGGACGGGGAGCTGTTTTTT.

The chain carries TRBV5-6 and TRBJ1-2, with 9 nucleotides matching TRBD1. J gave up 6 bases and V 1 base, and 7 bases lay outside the gene matches. The CDR3 runs to 15 residues. CDR1 and CDR2 (germline): SGHDT, YYEEEE. CDR3 DNA sequence: TGTGCCAGCAGCTTGTCGAGACAGGGGGAAGATGGCTACACCTTC. Translated: CASSLSRQGEDGYTF.

This clone was picked up a small number of times. The chain combines TRBV18 with TRBJ2-3; D remains ambiguous. V gave up 2 bases and J gave up 2 bases, with 5 bases separating them. Per the germline V gene, CDR1 is KGHSH and CDR2 is LQKENI. The length of the CDR3 is 13 residues. CDR3 in DNA: TGTGCCAGCTCACCAAGAACCACAGATACGCAGTATTTT. Translating gives CASSPRTTDTQYF.

The rearrangement links TRBV5-6 to TRBJ2-2; D unresolved. The CDR3 runs to 15 residues. Per the germline V gene, CDR1 is SGHDT and CDR2 is YYEEEE. V lost 3 bases to trimming and J lost 0 bases, with 9 bases between them. The CDR3 protein is CASSSESPNTGELFF. CDR3 DNA: TGTGCCAGCAGCTCTGAGAGCCCGAACACCGGGGAGCTGTTTTTT.

The V gene is TRBV18, the J gene TRBJ2-1, with 7 nucleotides matching TRBD2. Germline V gives CDR1 KGHSH, CDR2 LQKENI. The CDR3 has 12 residues. The junction had 1 base not matched to a gene; V was cut back by 5 bases and J by 6 bases. CDR3 nucleotide sequence: TGTGCCAGCTCAACGGGAGGCAATGAGCAGTTCTTC. Its protein is CASSTGGNEQFF.

The rearrangement uses TRBV9 and TRBJ2-7; D remains ambiguous. The CDR3 loop spans 14 amino acids. The germline V gene encodes CDR1 SGDLS and CDR2 YYNGEE. The V gene lost 0 bases and the J gene lost 6 bases, with 13 bases spanning the gap. For the CDR3, the DNA is TGTGCCAGCAGCGTAGCTCAGGTAGGGATCGAGCAGTACTTC. Amino acid sequence: CASSVAQVGIEQYF. The full variable domain, its missing parts supplied by reference TRBV9 and TRBJ2-7, is DSGVTQTPKHLITATGQRVTLRCSPRSGDLSVYWYQQSLDQGLQFLIQYYNGEERAKGNILERFSAQQFPDLHSELNLSSLELGDSALYFCASSVAQVGIEQYFGPGTRLTVT.

The chain joins TRBV7-8 to TRBJ2-3; 7 positions agree with TRBD2. The CDR3 extends over 15 amino acids. The V gene end was trimmed by 1 base and the J gene end by 2 bases; junction bases not matched to a gene: 3. From germline, CDR1 is SGHVS and CDR2 FQNEAQ. The DNA of the CDR3 is TGTGCCAGCAGCTTAGTTCGGGACTACACAGATACGCAGTATTTT. It codes for CASSLVRDYTDTQYF.

The chain employs TRBV7-9 and TRBJ1-5, with 7 bases identical to TRBD1. The junction had 7 bases not matched to a gene; V was cut back by 5 bases and J by 0 bases. This CDR3 has 16 residues. Per the germline V gene, CDR1 is SEHNR and CDR2 is FQNEAQ (reference sequence). The CDR3 coding sequence is TGTGCCAGCAGCGAAGGACAGGAATATAGCAATCAGCCCCAGCATTTT. This translates into CASSEGQEYSNQPQHF.

This clone occurred a few times. The V and J genes are TRBV7-9 and TRBJ1-2; 8 positions agree with TRBD1. The germline V gene encodes CDR1 SEHNR and CDR2 FQNEAQ (reference sequence). After removal of 1 base from V and 7 bases from J, the junction contained 8 bases not matched to a gene. There are 15 residues in the CDR3. The CDR3 DNA is TGTGCCAGCAGCTTAGGCATTCAGGGGGCGTCTGGCTACACCTTC. It translates to CASSLGIQGASGYTF.

This clone was detected only a few times. The V and J genes are TRBV6-6 and TRBJ1-1; the D gene is possibly TRBD1 (6 bases). CDR3 length: 14 amino acids. Looked up from germline, CDR1 is MNHNY and CDR2 is SVGAGI (reference sequence). V gave up 6 bases and J gave up 6 bases, with 17 bases separating them. The CDR3 DNA reads TGTGCCAGCAGCCTCGGCACAGGGAAGGCTGAAGCTTTCTTT. This codes for CASSLGTGKAEAFF.

J is TRBJ1-1 and V is TRBV2; no firm D call. CDR1 is SNHLY, CDR2 FYNNEI, per germline. Trimming left V 7 bases short and J 0 bases short, with 9 bases between. The CDR3 totals 13 residues. DNA for the CDR3: TGTGCCAGCAAGGAAAGCATGAACACTGAAGCTTTCTTT. Amino acid sequence: CASKESMNTEAFF.

V is TRBV4-3 and J is TRBJ2-7, with D unresolved. Germline V gene lookup returns CDR1 LGHNA and CDR2 YSLEER. The CDR3 totals 16 residues. Between the trimmed V and J ends, which lost 1 base and 3 bases, there was a span of 16 bases. DNA for the CDR3: TGCGCCAGCAGCCAAGCTAACAGATATTCAAGCTACGAGCAGTACTTC. Protein product: CASSQANRYSSYEQYF.

The V and J genes are TRBV28 and TRBJ2-1; unclear D gene. Germline V gene sequence: CDR1 MDHEN, CDR2 SYDVKM. The CDR3 is 18 amino acids. Trimming shortened V by 5 bases and J by 0 bases, and 20 bases separated the two germline ends. This chain's CDR3 is CASSPQFRIRVSYNEQFF. In DNA form, the CDR3 reads TGTGCCAGCAGTCCCCAGTTTAGAATCCGTGTCTCCTACAATGAGCAGTTCTTC.

This chain's CDR3 is CASSYSLAGGTDTQYF. The CDR3 DNA is TGTGCCAGCAGTTACTCGTTGGCGGGAGGCACAGATACGCAGTATTTT. The chain links TRBV7-3 to TRBJ2-3; TRBD2 aligns across 7 bases. With V trimmed by 6 bases and J by 1 base, 10 bases remained unmatched. Germline V CDR1 and CDR2: SGHTA, FQGTGA. The length of the CDR3 is 16 residues.

This chain uses TRBV7-9 with TRBJ2-5; D call uncertain. The CDR3 is 14 residues long. Germline CDR1 is SEHNR and CDR2 is FQNEAQ (reference sequence). Trimming removed 1 base at V and 2 bases at J, with 8 bases between. The CDR3 sequence: CASSLVGKQETQYF. The CDR3 DNA reads TGTGCCAGCAGCTTAGTTGGGAAACAAGAGACCCAGTACTTC.

The J gene is TRBJ2-1, the V gene TRBV27; TRBD2 agrees at 8 bases. The germline V gene has CDR1 MNHEY and CDR2 SMNVEV (reference sequence). The CDR3 length is 14 residues. The V segment lost 6 bases and the J segment 4 bases; nucleotides outside the gene matches: 5. The CDR3 spells CASRQRETYNEQFF. Written as DNA, the CDR3 is TGTGCCAGCAGGCAGCGGGAGACGTACAATGAGCAGTTCTTC.

This clone is labeled as medium-sized. The chain couples TRBV2 to TRBJ2-7; TRBD2 aligns across 8 bases. The V gene end was trimmed by 8 bases and the J gene end by 6 bases; junction bases not matched to a gene: 6. Per germline, CDR1 SNHLY and CDR2 FYNNEI. The CDR3 has 12 residues. The chain's CDR3 is CASREGMGEQYF. In nucleotides, the CDR3 is TGTGCCAGCCGGGAGGGAATGGGCGAGCAGTACTTC.

The chain carries TRBV19 and TRBJ2-7; 14 bases align to TRBD2. The V gene end was trimmed by 3 bases and the J gene end by 6 bases; junction bases not matched to a gene: 4. From germline, CDR1 is LNHDA and CDR2 SQIVND (reference sequence). The CDR3 extends over 15 amino acids. The DNA for the CDR3 is TGTGCCAGTAGTATGGGACTAGCGGGAGCTCGCGAGCAGTACTTC. It codes for CASSMGLAGAREQYF.

CDR3 residues: CASSEIQGLAGSYNEQFF. The CDR3 DNA sequence: TGTGCCAGCAGTGAAATCCAAGGACTAGCGGGATCGTACAATGAGCAGTTCTTC. The chain uses TRBV6-1 and TRBJ2-1; TRBD2 matches 12 bases. CDR1 and CDR2 (germline): MNHNS, SASEGT. The CDR3 loop spans 18 amino acids. V gave up 2 bases and J gave up 4 bases; unmatched junction bases: 9.

This chain joins TRBV30 and TRBJ2-1; TRBD2 agrees at 10 bases. The ends lost 0 bases at V and 5 bases at J; junction bases unmatched: 4. The CDR3 loop spans 15 amino acids. In germline, CDR1 is GTSNPN, CDR2 SVGIG (reference sequence). The CDR3 loop reads CAWSVRLAGHNEQFF. The CDR3 DNA is TGTGCCTGGAGTGTCAGACTAGCGGGTCACAATGAGCAGTTCTTC.

Only one count was recorded for this clone. The gene calls are TRBV11-2 and TRBJ2-7, with TRBD1 matching 12 bases. The V gene's germline CDR1 is SGHAT and CDR2 FQNNGV. The J segment lost 8 bases and the V segment lost 0 bases, leaving 2 bases of the junction unmatched. The CDR3 runs 14 residues. The CDR3 region is CASSLEGQGAQQYF. The CDR3 region has the DNA TGTGCCAGCAGCTTAGAGGGACAGGGGGCGCAGCAGTACTTC.

The rearrangement joins TRBV28 to TRBJ1-2, with no clear D. The V gene lost 6 bases and the J gene lost 7 bases, with 15 bases spanning the gap. Looked up from germline, CDR1 is MDHEN and CDR2 is SYDVKM. This CDR3 spans 13 amino acids. CDR3 sequence (DNA): TGTGCCAGCAGCCCCGCCATTAGCGCTGGCTACACCTTC. It translates to CASSPAISAGYTF.

The J gene is TRBJ2-7, the V gene TRBV11-2, with TRBD2 identical over 14 bases. This CDR3 is 14 amino acids long. J gave up 7 bases and V 5 bases, and 4 bases lay outside the gene matches. Germline CDR1 and CDR2: SGHAT and FQNNGV. CDR3 sequence (DNA): TGTGCCAGCAGCCTAGGGACTAGCGGGGGAGAGCAGTACTTC. This gives the protein CASSLGTSGGEQYF.

This chain connects TRBV6-5 to TRBJ2-2; possibly TRBD2 for D (5 bases). Germline-derived CDR1 and CDR2 are MNHEY and SVGAGI. CDR3 length equals 15 residues. The V end lost 6 bases, the J end lost 1 base, and 12 bases lay between the germline ends. CDR3 DNA: TGTGCCAGCAGGGTTAGCGCCGGGAACACCGGGGAGCTGTTTTTT. Its protein product is CASRVSAGNTGELFF.

The chain joins TRBV7-8 to TRBJ2-6; the D is unclear. V was clipped by 5 bases and J by 0 bases, with 8 bases between them. Germline loops: CDR1 SGHVS, CDR2 FQNEAQ. The CDR3 contains 15 residues. The CDR3 nucleotides read TGTGCCAGCAGCCACAGTAACTCTGGGGCCAACGTCCTGACTTTC. It specifies CASSHSNSGANVLTF.

In this sample, this clone turned up a few times. The rearrangement joins TRBV6-1 to TRBJ2-7; TRBD2 is a possible D gene (6 bases). Trimming shortened V by 3 bases and J by 0 bases, and 15 bases separated the two germline ends. CDR1 MNHNS and CDR2 SASEGT come from the germline V gene. The CDR3 extends over 16 amino acids. Here the CDR3 DNA reads TGTGCCAGCAGTGACCTTGGGCAGGGACTCTCCTACGAGCAGTACTTC. This gives the protein CASSDLGQGLSYEQYF.